The 2 T cell receptor beta chains below come from one sample, sequenced in a study of blood T cell repertoires in COVID-19. Measured with immunoSEQ multiplex PCR; TCRdb has only the in-frame clones, and not every one. The sample consists of some 40,000 clones, approximately 84% of them appearing once. The sequencing sample was made of peripheral blood. The receptors here all came from a man in his forties or fifties with active or convalescent COVID-19.

V gene TRBV2 combines with J gene TRBJ1-6, with D hard to call. Deletions cut 4 bases from V and 0 bases from J, with 7 bases between. The CDR3 is 15 residues long. CDR1 is SNHLY, CDR2 FYNNEI, per germline. CDR3 DNA: TGTGCCAGCAGTGGCGAGATCTCCTATAATTCACCCCTCCACTTT. Amino acids: CASSGEISYNSPLHF.

The chain links TRBV2 to TRBJ2-7; TRBD2 might be the D (6 bases). Trimming stripped 6 bases from V and 0 bases from J, with 15 bases between. Germline-derived CDR1 and CDR2 are SNHLY and FYNNEI. The CDR3 has 15 residues. The CDR3 loop reads CASSVSGSSSYEQYF. The CDR3 DNA is TGTGCCAGCAGCGTTAGCGGATCCAGCTCCTACGAGCAGTACTTC.